This T cell receptor beta chain was found in a study of T cells in Graves' hyperthyroidism and ophthalmopathy. Researchers amplified the TCR beta CDR3 regions from RNA transcripts. The HTBI primer set served for first-round RT-PCR of the TCR CDR3. One entry per CDR3 protein results from TCRdb running MiXCR on the multiplex PCR reads. The table lists a few hundred thousand distinct CDR3 sequences, roughly 14% of them singletons, with less than 25% in the top ten. Sequencing used blood. The TCR sequence derives from a man younger than 40 with Graves' hyperthyroidism that later progressed to Graves' ophthalmopathy.

CDR3 in amino acids: CASSRGTGPLQGNSPLHF. The CDR3 DNA sequence: TGTGCCAGCAGTAGGGGGACAGGGCCCCTCCAAGGAAATTCACCCCTCCACTTT. V gene TRBV28 combines with J gene TRBJ1-6; 9 bases are a match to TRBD1. Per germline, CDR1 MDHEN and CDR2 SYDVKM. The CDR3 totals 18 residues. V dropped 5 bases and J dropped 7; count of bases not matched to a gene: 15.